Below are 26 T cell receptor beta chains sequenced from a single sample in a study of early T cells in non-severe SARS-CoV-2 infection. One entry per CDR3 protein results from TCRdb running MiXCR on the 5' RACE reads. The table includes around 27,000 distinct CDR3 sequences, 3.9% detected once. Sequencing was carried out using whole blood. The receptors were gathered from an adult who was a healthcare worker with PCR-confirmed SARS-CoV-2 infection or an uninfected control (not recorded which).

This sequence joins TRBV7-9 and TRBJ2-3; the D gene is possibly TRBD1 (6 bases). V lost 7 bases and J lost 5, with 10 bases in between. The CDR3 is made up of 12 amino acids. Looked up from germline, CDR1 is SEHNR and CDR2 is FQNEAQ (reference sequence). The CDR3 bases are TGTGCCAGCACAGGGGATAAAGATACGCAGTATTTT. This gives the protein CASTGDKDTQYF.

This clonotype turned up a few times. This chain connects TRBV6-1 to TRBJ2-1; a weak D match, TRBD1 (7 bases). The V gene lost 6 bases and the J gene lost 0 bases, with 15 bases spanning the gap. Germline values: CDR1 MNHNS, CDR2 SASEGT. This CDR3 has 16 residues. CDR3 residues: CASRRGQSSSYNEQFF. CDR3 bases: TGTGCCAGCAGGCGGGGACAGTCAAGCTCCTACAATGAGCAGTTCTTC.

This clonotype was recorded many times. This chain connects TRBV6-2 or TRBV6-3 to TRBJ2-1, with 11 nucleotides matching TRBD2. Per germline, CDR1 MNHEY and CDR2 SVGEGT. J lost 9 bases, V lost 4 bases, and 5 bases had no gene match. This CDR3 contains 14 residues. The CDR3 sequence is CASSWASGGPEQFF. The CDR3 nucleotides are TGTGCCAGCAGTTGGGCTAGCGGGGGGCCTGAGCAGTTCTTC.

This clonotype appeared a few times. The genes are TRBV30 and TRBJ2-3; tentatively, D is TRBD1 or TRBD2 (6 bases each). Germline lookup yields CDR1 GTSNPN and CDR2 SVGIG (reference sequence). The CDR3 spans 16 residues. The V and J ends lost 2 bases and 0 bases respectively, with 15 bases between them. CDR3 sequence (DNA): TGTGCCTGGAGTCTGGGGGGCCAGTTTAGCACAGATACGCAGTATTTT. The encoded protein is CAWSLGGQFSTDTQYF.

The chain couples TRBV9 to TRBJ2-3, with 9 bases lining up with TRBD1. This CDR3 region has 16 residues. In germline, CDR1 is SGDLS, CDR2 YYNGEE. The junction had 6 bases not matched to a gene; V was cut back by 4 bases and J by 0 bases. CDR3 in amino acids: CASSFRQGGSTDTQYF. As DNA, the CDR3 is TGTGCCAGCAGCTTTAGACAGGGGGGTAGCACAGATACGCAGTATTTT.

This clonotype was seen ten or more times. The gene calls are TRBV5-4 and TRBJ2-3, with 8 bases fitting TRBD2. V dropped 4 bases and J dropped 5; count of bases not matched to a gene: 3. Germline V gives CDR1 SGHNT, CDR2 YYREEE (reference sequence). There are 13 residues in the CDR3. The CDR3 coding sequence is TGTGCCAGCAGCGCCGCGGGAGGAGATACGCAGTATTTT. Amino acid sequence: CASSAAGGDTQYF.

This clonotype was counted between two and nine times. CDR3 residues: CASRSKTGTNSPLHF. Here the CDR3 DNA reads TGTGCCAGCAGATCCAAGACAGGTACGAATTCACCCCTCCACTTT. The V and J genes are TRBV27 and TRBJ1-6, with D possibly matching TRBD1 (6 bases). The CDR3 loop spans 15 amino acids. Germline V gene data show CDR1 as MNHEY and CDR2 as SMNVEV (reference sequence). V was pared by 6 bases and J by 7 bases, with 16 bases between.

This clonotype was counted a few times. The chain is built from TRBV4-2 and TRBJ2-2; tentatively, D is TRBD2 (5 bases). The CDR3 runs to 17 residues. V gave up 0 bases and J gave up 0 bases, with 11 bases separating them. Germline V CDR1 and CDR2: LGHNA, YNFKEQ. CDR3 in DNA: TGTGCCAGCAGCCAAGATACGAGGGTGGCGAACACCGGGGAGCTGTTTTTT. Amino acid sequence: CASSQDTRVANTGELFF.

Many counts were recorded for this clonotype. The chain links TRBV19 to TRBJ2-6; D gene unclear. The CDR3 runs to 17 residues. The V gene lost 1 base and the J gene lost 2 bases, with 12 bases spanning the gap. The V gene's germline CDR1 is LNHDA and CDR2 SQIVND (reference sequence). The CDR3 DNA is TGTGCCAGTAGTATAGTGGGTCTAACGGCTGGGGCCAACGTCCTGACTTTC. Protein product: CASSIVGLTAGANVLTF.

The chain carries TRBV28 and TRBJ2-1, with D hard to call. The germline V gene has CDR1 MDHEN and CDR2 SYDVKM. The CDR3 has 12 amino acids. The V gene lost 1 base and the J gene lost 2 bases, with 0 bases spanning the gap. DNA of the CDR3: TGTGCCAGCAGTTTATCCTACAATGAGCAGTTCTTC. Translation gives CASSLSYNEQFF. The full variable domain, with the rest looked up from reference TRBV28 and TRBJ2-1, is DVKVTQSSRYLVKRTGEKVFLECVQDMDHENMFWYRQDPGLGLRLIYFSYDVKMKEKGDIPEGYSVSREKKERFSLILESASTNQTSMYLCASSLSYNEQFFGPGTRLTVL.

This clonotype was found many times. The chain is built from TRBV12-3 or TRBV12-4 and TRBJ2-7; D not certain. V was trimmed by 1 base and J by 6 bases, leaving 4 bases between them. This CDR3 has 11 residues. In nucleotides, the CDR3 is TGTGCCAGCAGTTTAGTTGGCGAGCAGTACTTC. It specifies CASSLVGEQYF.

In this sample, this clonotype turned up many times. The junction departs from germline at one end; a sequencing error may be responsible. The chain uses TRBV11-3 and TRBJ1-1, with D tentatively TRBD1 (5 bases). Germline CDR1 SGHNT, CDR2 YENEEA. This CDR3 comprises 15 residues. The CDR3 region has the DNA TGTGCCAGCAGCTTAGGGGCGCGGGGGAACGCTGAAGCTTTCTTT. Amino acid sequence: CASSLGARGNAEAFF.

This clonotype has at least ten counts. V and J are TRBV27 and TRBJ1-2; weak D call: TRBD1 (6 bases). The V end lost 5 bases, the J end lost 5 bases, and 18 bases lay between the germline ends. The CDR3 is 15 amino acids. Germline CDR1 is MNHEY and CDR2 is SMNVEV (reference sequence). CDR3 coding DNA: TGTGCCAGCAGTCTCGCAAGGACAGTGAAGTATGGCTACACCTTC. Its translation: CASSLARTVKYGYTF.

This clonotype was detected a few times. The genes are TRBV18 and TRBJ1-2; D ambiguous. Germline lookup yields CDR1 KGHSH and CDR2 LQKENI. V gave up 2 bases and J gave up 4 bases, with 11 bases separating them. This CDR3 contains 14 residues. The CDR3 DNA is TGTGCCAGCTCACCATCCCGACCGAGCTATGGCTACACCTTC. Translating gives CASSPSRPSYGYTF.

This clonotype was counted at least ten times. The chain recombines TRBV20-1 with TRBJ2-3, with D tentatively TRBD2 (6 bases). The CDR3 has 14 amino acids. Germline V gives CDR1 DFQATT, CDR2 SNEGSKA (reference sequence). V shed 3 bases and J shed 10 bases, with 20 bases lying between them. The CDR3 loop reads CSARAGLPPAAQYF. For the CDR3, the DNA is TGCAGTGCTAGGGCGGGACTCCCCCCGGCGGCGCAGTATTTT.

This clonotype was recorded many times. The chain couples TRBV2 to TRBJ1-2; D might be TRBD1 (5 bases). The germline CDR1 and CDR2 sequences are SNHLY and FYNNEI. The CDR3 extends over 13 amino acids. Trimming removed 8 bases at V and 6 bases at J, with 16 bases between. This CDR3 reads CASGAQGPDGYTF. The CDR3 DNA reads as TGTGCCAGCGGGGCCCAGGGACCTGATGGCTACACCTTC. The whole variable domain, remainder taken from reference TRBV2 and TRBJ1-2, is EPEVTQTPSHQVTQMGQEVILRCVPISNHLYFYWYRQILGQKVEFLVSFYNNEISEKSEIFDDQFSVERPDGSNFTLKIRSTKLEDSAMYFCASGAQGPDGYTFGSGTRLTVV.

This clonotype was found many times. V gene TRBV18 combines with J gene TRBJ2-7; perhaps TRBD1 as D (6 bases). CDR1 and CDR2 from the germline V gene are KGHSH and LQKENI. This CDR3 has 15 amino acids. The V and J ends lost 1 base and 2 bases respectively, with 12 bases between them. The CDR3 nucleotides are TGTGCCAGCTCACCACTAGGGACAAATACCTACGAGCAGTACTTC. The encoded protein is CASSPLGTNTYEQYF. Based on the CDR3 plus reference TRBV18 and TRBJ2-7, the full variable domain is NAGVMQNPRHLVRRRGQEARLRCSPMKGHSHVYWYRQLPEEGLKFMVYLQKENIIDESGMPKERFSAEFPKEGPSILRIQQVVRGDSAAYFCASSPLGTNTYEQYFGPGTRLTVT.

Many counts were recorded for this clonotype. The chain joins TRBV12-3 or TRBV12-4 to TRBJ1-2; 8 bases agree with TRBD1. The junction had 6 bases not matched to a gene; V was cut back by 7 bases and J by 8 bases. The CDR3 spans 12 residues. CDR3 in amino acids: CASTRTGRGYTF. The CDR3 nucleotides read TGTGCCAGCACCCGGACAGGGCGAGGCTACACCTTC.

This clonotype was seen ten or more times. The CDR3 sequence is CASRDSLPTVLLAKNIQYF. The CDR3 nucleotides are TGTGCAAGTCGCGATAGCCTTCCCACGGTCCTCCTAGCCAAAAACATTCAGTACTTC. The V gene is TRBV12-2, the J gene TRBJ2-4. TRBV12-2 is a listed pseudogene. The CDR3 length is 19 residues.

There are many counts of this clonotype. This chain links TRBV7-8 with TRBJ1-6; D perhaps matches TRBD1 (5 bases). The V and J ends lost 2 bases and 7 bases respectively, with 18 bases between them. The CDR3 consists of 17 residues. The V gene's germline CDR1 is SGHVS and CDR2 FQNEAQ. The CDR3 DNA reads TGTGCCAGCAGCTTAACGACTACCGGGACCTTAAATTCACCCCTCCACTTT. Its translation: CASSLTTTGTLNSPLHF.

This clonotype showed up many times. The chain uses TRBV2 and TRBJ2-1, with D unclear. From germline, CDR1 is SNHLY and CDR2 FYNNEI. Trimming pared 2 bases from V and 1 base from J, leaving 6 bases between. The CDR3 runs to 14 residues. The CDR3 DNA is TGTGCCAGCAGTGAAACCGGGTCCTACAATGAGCAGTTCTTC. Amino acid sequence: CASSETGSYNEQFF.

In its sample, this clonotype was seen many times. The rearrangement uses TRBV6-5 and TRBJ2-7; maybe TRBD1 (6 bases). This CDR3 has 17 residues. Trimming took off 0 bases at V and 1 base at J, with 16 bases between the two ends. Germline CDR1 is MNHEY and CDR2 is SVGAGI. CDR3 loop: CASSYSAGTRFSYEQYF. CDR3 in DNA: TGTGCCAGCAGTTACTCCGCCGGGACAAGATTTTCCTACGAGCAGTACTTC.

This clonotype was recorded at least ten times. The genes are TRBV20-1 and TRBJ2-5, with D hard to call. Germline V gene data show CDR1 as DFQATT and CDR2 as SNEGSKA (reference sequence). Between the trimmed V and J ends, which lost 4 bases and 1 base, there was a span of 10 bases. The CDR3 extends over 13 amino acids. CDR3 DNA: TGCAGTGCTAACGGGCGAAGCCAAGAGACCCAGTACTTC. Its protein product is CSANGRSQETQYF.

This clonotype was observed a few times. The rearrangement links TRBV2 to TRBJ2-3; 8 bases match TRBD1. The CDR3 has 16 residues. Looked up from germline, CDR1 is SNHLY and CDR2 is FYNNEI. V was clipped by 5 bases and J by 3 bases; unmatched bases: 10. DNA of the CDR3: TGTGCCAGCAGTACGCAGGGGGCGAGCGGTACAGATACGCAGTATTTT. This translates into CASSTQGASGTDTQYF. Full variable domain (missing parts from reference TRBV2 and TRBJ2-3): EPEVTQTPSHQVTQMGQEVILRCVPISNHLYFYWYRQILGQKVEFLVSFYNNEISEKSEIFDDQFSVERPDGSNFTLKIRSTKLEDSAMYFCASSTQGASGTDTQYFGPGTRLTVL.

There are many counts of this clonotype. This sequence joins TRBV7-2 and TRBJ1-1; D is unclear. The CDR3 has 12 residues. Trimming stripped 6 bases from V and 5 bases from J, with 10 bases between. Per germline, CDR1 SGHTA and CDR2 FQGNSA. The CDR3 loop reads CASSFLGTEAFF. DNA of the CDR3: TGTGCCAGCAGTTTCTTGGGGACTGAAGCTTTCTTT.

This clonotype was counted ten times or more. This chain uses TRBV20-1 with TRBJ2-6; the D call may be TRBD1 or TRBD2 (5 bases each). V lost 6 bases and J lost 0, with 9 bases in between. CDR3 length: 14 amino acids. Per germline, CDR1 DFQATT and CDR2 SNEGSKA (reference sequence). For the CDR3, the DNA is TGCAGTGCCACGGGGACCTCTGGGGCCAACGTCCTGACTTTC. This translates into CSATGTSGANVLTF.